This T cell receptor (beta chain) was recorded in a study of shared clonotypes between healthy human individuals. TCRdb's table, derived via immunoSEQ multiplex PCR, lists solely in-frame clones and lacks some. Altogether about 710,000 clones are present, approximately 73% being singletons, with the ten largest covering 1.5% to 2%. V was pared by 5 bases and J by 3 bases, with 16 bases between. The CDR3 is 16 amino acids. Germline V gene sequence: CDR1 LNHNV, CDR2 YYDKDF (reference sequence). The count of this clone is one. Antigen: not known. Recent acute infections and vaccinations were absent in the healthy HIV-negative adult donors. Whole-study findings and limits: It was anticipated that sequencing depth would influence how many clonotypes donors shared. Clonotypes shared by all four donors outscored non-shared clonotypes in generation probability.

The TCR was taken from a woman aged 25 to 39 in good health. The sequenced sample consisted of memory CD4+ T cells sorted from blood. The sample's subset: CD45RA-negative fraction. The chain has TRBV15 and TRBJ2-2, with a tentative D call TRBD2 (6 bases). As DNA, the CDR3 is TGTGCCACCAGCGGCGGAGGGACGTCGTACACCGGGGAGCTGTTTTTT. Protein: CATSGGGTSYTGELFF. Looking up the rest from reference TRBV15 and TRBJ2-2 gives the full variable domain: DAMVIQNPRYQVTQFGKPVTLSCSQTLNHNVMYWYQQKSSQAPKLLFHYYDKDFNNEADTPDNFQSRRPNTSFCFLDIRSPGLGDTAMYLCATSGGGTSYTGELFFGEGSRLTVL.